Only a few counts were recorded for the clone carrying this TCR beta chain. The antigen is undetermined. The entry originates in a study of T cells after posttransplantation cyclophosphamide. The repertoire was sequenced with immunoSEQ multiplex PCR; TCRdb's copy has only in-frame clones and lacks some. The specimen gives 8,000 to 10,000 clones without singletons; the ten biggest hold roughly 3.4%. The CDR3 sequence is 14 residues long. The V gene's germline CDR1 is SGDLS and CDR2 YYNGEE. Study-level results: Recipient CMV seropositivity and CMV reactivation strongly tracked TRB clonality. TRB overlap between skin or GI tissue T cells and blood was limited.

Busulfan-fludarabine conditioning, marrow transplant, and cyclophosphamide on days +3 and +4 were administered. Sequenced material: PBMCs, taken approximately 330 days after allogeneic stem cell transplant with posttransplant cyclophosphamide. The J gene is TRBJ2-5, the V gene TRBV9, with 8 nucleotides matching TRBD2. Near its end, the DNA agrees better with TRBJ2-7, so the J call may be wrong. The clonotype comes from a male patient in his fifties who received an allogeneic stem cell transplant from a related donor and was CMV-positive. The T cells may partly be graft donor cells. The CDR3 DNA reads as TGTGCCAGCAGTATAAGCGGGGGAACCTACGAGCAGTACTTC. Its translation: CASSISGGTYEQYF.